This TCR beta chain comes out of a study of shared clonotypes between healthy human individuals. Whole-study results and caveats: Sequencing depth was a factor that was expected to affect clonotype sharing among donors. Rarefaction revealed incomplete sorted-subset sequencing despite large depth. When naive CD4 clonotypes were compared across a few donors, 4% to 6.5% were shared.

On this clone: The antigen is undetermined.

CDR3 length: 16 amino acids. From germline, CDR1 is MGHRA and CDR2 YSYEKL. V was trimmed by 1 base and J by 0 bases, leaving 10 bases between them. Repertoires were generated with immunoSEQ multiplex PCR, while TCRdb's copy carries only in-frame clones and drops some. The table has under 750,000 clones, over 55% seen once. The clonotype was recovered from a woman in her 30s in good health. The chain combines TRBV4-1 with TRBJ2-1; D unresolved. The sample taken for sequencing was memory CD4+ T cells sorted from blood. Noted subset: CD45RA-negative fraction. The CDR3 spells CASSQVVSSSYNEQFF. CDR3 coding DNA: TGCGCCAGCAGCCAAGTTGTCTCGAGCTCCTACAATGAGCAGTTCTTC.